The clone carrying this T cell receptor beta chain has a handful of counts. Antigen unknown. Treg sorting used a CD4+CD25+CD127-/low gate. Findings of the study overall: Tumor Tregs overlapped most with tumor, then blood, naive CD4+ cells. The TCR gene usage of tumor memory CD4+ T cells clustered together with blood and lymph node memory CD4+ cells and with lymph node naive CD4+ cells.

The CDR3 totals 15 residues. Losses at the gene ends were 8 bases for V and 2 bases for J; bases not matched to a gene: 7. Germline loops: CDR1 MNHNS, CDR2 SASEGT. TCRdb recomputed calls from the 5' RACE reads with MiXCR, one row per CDR3 protein. The sample comprises tens of thousands of distinct CDR3 sequences, around 24% of which are singletons, and under 2.5% rests with the top ten. Sequencing used tumor-infiltrating Tregs sorted from the breast tumor. This sequence was found in a female donor with breast cancer. V usage is TRBV6-1 and J usage is TRBJ2-3, with TRBD2 matching 10 bases. The DNA for the CDR3 is TGTGCCAGCGGGGCTAGCGGGAGAGCCACAGATACGCAGTATTTT. Encoded protein: CASGASGRATDTQYF.